A single sample gave rise to the 28 T cell receptor beta chains below, sequenced in a study of cytomegalovirus exposure and HLA in healthy donors. The repertoire was sequenced with immunoSEQ multiplex PCR; TCRdb's copy has only in-frame clones and lacks some. The sample records 95,000 to 150,000 clones, about 90% being singletons. Specimen: PBMCs. These TCRs come from a woman aged 18-29 years in good health and CMV-seronegative.

This rearrangement joins TRBV7-9 to TRBJ2-2, with D uncertain. The CDR3 contains 13 residues. Per germline, CDR1 SEHNR and CDR2 FQNEAQ (reference sequence). The V gene lost 3 bases and the J gene lost 5 bases, with 7 bases spanning the gap. CDR3 region: CASSFGSTGELFF. Written as DNA, the CDR3 is TGTGCCAGCAGCTTCGGTAGTACCGGGGAGCTGTTTTTT.

The chain carries TRBV14 and TRBJ1-2; D possibly corresponds to TRBD1 (6 bases). The CDR3 extends over 12 amino acids. V lost 4 bases and J lost 5, with 8 bases in between. From germline, CDR1 is SGHDN and CDR2 FVKESK. DNA of the CDR3: TGTGCCAGCAGCCCGGGACAATATGGCTACACCTTC. It translates to CASSPGQYGYTF. The whole variable domain, filled in from reference TRBV14 and TRBJ1-2, reads EAGVTQFPSHSVIEKGQTVTLRCDPISGHDNLYWYRRVMGKEIKFLLHFVKESKQDESGMPNNRFLAERTGGTYSTLKVQPAELEDSGVYFCASSPGQYGYTFGSGTRLTVV.

The chain employs TRBV28 and TRBJ1-1, with D maybe TRBD1 (5 bases). CDR3 length equals 14 residues. Germline V CDR1 and CDR2: MDHEN, SYDVKM. Trimming took off 4 bases at V and 11 bases at J, with 20 bases between the two ends. The CDR3 DNA reads as TGTGCCAGCAGTTCCGACGGACACCCCGCTCGGGCTTTCTTT. Its protein product is CASSSDGHPARAFF.

The V gene is TRBV6-5, the J gene TRBJ2-1; no firm D call. V was shortened by 6 bases and J by 2 bases, with 8 bases between the two germline ends. CDR3 length equals 13 residues. Looked up from germline, CDR1 is MNHEY and CDR2 is SVGAGI. CDR3 sequence: CASRTPAYNEQFF. DNA of the CDR3: TGTGCCAGCAGGACTCCAGCCTACAATGAGCAGTTCTTC.

The chain recombines TRBV28 with TRBJ1-2, with D possibly matching TRBD1 (5 bases). V gave up 7 bases and J gave up 5 bases, with 17 bases separating them. The CDR3 loop spans 14 amino acids. Per the germline V gene, CDR1 is MDHEN and CDR2 is SYDVKM. The CDR3 region is CASNTGTWDYGYTF. CDR3 coding DNA: TGTGCCAGCAACACGGGGACTTGGGATTATGGCTACACCTTC.

This clone came up once. The J gene is TRBJ2-3, the V gene TRBV9; 7 nucleotides match TRBD2. The V gene's germline CDR1 is SGDLS and CDR2 YYNGEE. V lost 3 bases and J lost 4; bases outside the gene matches: 8. The CDR3 sequence is 15 residues long. The CDR3 coding sequence is TGTGCCAGCAGCGATCGGCGGGAGTTCGCAGATACGCAGTATTTT. Translation: CASSDRREFADTQYF.

This clone was observed a handful of times. The V call is TRBV29-1, the J call TRBJ1-2, with D possibly TRBD1 on 5 matching bases. This CDR3 is 13 amino acids long. With 7 bases removed from V and 2 bases from J, the gap between germline ends came to 14 bases. Germline V gene sequence: CDR1 SQVTM, CDR2 ANQGSEA. The DNA for the CDR3 is TGCAGCGGGGCGTTGGGGCCCAACTATGGCTACACCTTC. Translating gives CSGALGPNYGYTF.

This sequence joins TRBV5-5 and TRBJ2-7; D might be TRBD1 (5 bases). This CDR3 spans 15 amino acids. Germline lookup yields CDR1 SGHKS and CDR2 YYEKEE (reference sequence). V lost 4 bases, J lost 2 bases, and 16 bases lay in between. DNA of the CDR3: TGTGCCAGCAGCCCAGGGTCCGGATTCGCCTACGAGCAGTACTTC. This gives the protein CASSPGSGFAYEQYF.

This chain uses TRBV6-1 with TRBJ2-7; 7 positions match TRBD2. Germline assignment: CDR1 MNHNS and CDR2 SASEGT. After removal of 0 bases from V and 3 bases from J, the junction contained 5 bases not matched to a gene. The CDR3 is 15 residues long. This chain's CDR3 is CASSEAGGGYYEQYF. The DNA of the CDR3 is TGTGCCAGCAGTGAAGCTGGGGGGGGTTACTACGAGCAGTACTTC.

The CDR3 loop reads CASSYLKTDRAGGYTF. The CDR3 coding sequence is TGTGCCAGCAGTTACTTAAAGACCGACAGGGCGGGCGGCTACACCTTC. V is TRBV6-5 and J is TRBJ1-2, with TRBD1 matching 7 bases. The length of the CDR3 is 16 residues. Germline CDR1 MNHEY, CDR2 SVGAGI. Trimming removed 1 base from V and 8 bases from J; junction bases left unmatched: 13.

The chain is built from TRBV6-5 and TRBJ1-1; a possible D gene is TRBD1 (5 bases). The CDR3 loop spans 13 amino acids. CDR1 and CDR2 from the germline V gene are MNHEY and SVGAGI. V was cut by 6 bases and J by 3 bases, with 11 bases left in between. The CDR3 DNA follows: TGTGCCAGCAGCCACCCAGGGCACACTGAAGCTTTCTTT. Translating gives CASSHPGHTEAFF.

The rearrangement uses TRBV27 and TRBJ2-5; 9 bases line up with TRBD1. CDR3 length: 17 amino acids. V dropped 5 bases and J dropped 4; count of bases not matched to a gene: 14. Germline lookup yields CDR1 MNHEY and CDR2 SMNVEV (reference sequence). DNA of the CDR3: TGTGCCAGCAGTCGCCAGACCGGGACAGGGTTTCGAGAGACCCAGTACTTC. Protein: CASSRQTGTGFRETQYF.

V gene TRBV6-1 combines with J gene TRBJ2-2; D remains ambiguous. Germline V gene sequence: CDR1 MNHNS, CDR2 SASEGT. Trimming cost V 6 bases and J 6 bases, with 11 bases left between them. The CDR3 totals 13 residues. The CDR3 loop reads CASRIDRAGELFF. As DNA, the CDR3 is TGTGCCAGCAGGATTGATCGGGCCGGGGAGCTGTTTTTT.

The J gene is TRBJ1-1, the V gene TRBV6-5, with D tentatively TRBD1 (5 bases). CDR1 is MNHEY, CDR2 SVGAGI, per germline. V shed 0 bases and J shed 1 base, with 9 bases lying between them. CDR3 length: 15 residues. CDR3 in DNA: TGTGCCAGCAGTTACTCGCTCGGGGGGAACACTGAAGCTTTCTTT. Translated, it gives CASSYSLGGNTEAFF.

The chain combines TRBV5-1 with TRBJ2-5, with 14 bases aligning to TRBD2. The CDR3 is 17 amino acids. Germline V gene sequence: CDR1 SGHRS, CDR2 YFSETQ. Trimming cost V 4 bases and J 1 base; bases outside gene matches: 6. The CDR3 DNA follows: TGCGCCAGCAGCCCGGGACTAGCGGGGGCCAGCCAAGAGACCCAGTACTTC. As protein: CASSPGLAGASQETQYF. The full variable domain, in which reference TRBV5-1 and TRBJ2-5 provide the parts outside the CDR3, is KAGVTQTPRYLIKTRGQQVTLSCSPISGHRSVSWYQQTPGQGLQFLFEYFSETQRNKGNFPGRFSGRQFSNSRSEMNVSTLELGDSALYLCASSPGLAGASQETQYFGPGTRLLVL.

The gene calls are TRBV7-9 and TRBJ2-7, with 8 bases aligning to TRBD2. There are 14 residues in the CDR3. The trim removed 4 bases at V and 3 bases at J, leaving 5 bases unmatched. The V gene's germline CDR1 is SEHNR and CDR2 FQNEAQ (reference sequence). This CDR3 is CASSSGTRSYEQYF. CDR3 bases: TGTGCCAGCAGCTCTGGGACTAGGAGCTACGAGCAGTACTTC.

V is TRBV6-1 and J is TRBJ1-5; D unclear. Trimming stripped 6 bases from V and 8 bases from J, with 11 bases between. Germline loops: CDR1 MNHNS, CDR2 SASEGT. CDR3 size: 12 residues. The CDR3 region is CASSPREEPQHF. The CDR3 DNA is TGTGCCAGCAGCCCGAGAGAGGAGCCCCAGCATTTT.

The J gene is TRBJ2-3, the V gene TRBV4-1, with D possibly matching TRBD1 (6 bases). CDR3 length: 15 amino acids. Looked up from germline, CDR1 is MGHRA and CDR2 is YSYEKL. V was cut by 3 bases and J by 2 bases, with 12 bases left in between. The CDR3, as DNA: TGCGCCAGCAGCCAGCCGGGACAAAACACAGATACGCAGTATTTT. This encodes CASSQPGQNTDTQYF.

The chain couples TRBV2 to TRBJ1-6; TRBD1 aligns across 7 bases. There are 14 residues in the CDR3. V shed 4 bases and J 10 bases; nucleotides not matched to a gene: 7. The germline CDR1 and CDR2 sequences are SNHLY and FYNNEI. CDR3 DNA: TGTGCCAGCAGTGTCGACAGGGTAGGATCACCCCTCCACTTT. It specifies CASSVDRVGSPLHF.

This chain uses TRBV5-1 with TRBJ2-7; 9 nucleotides agree with TRBD1. Germline CDR1 SGHRS, CDR2 YFSETQ. With V trimmed by 1 base and J by 5 bases, 7 bases remained unmatched. The CDR3 is 15 residues long. The CDR3 region is CASSLRGQGLDEQYF. CDR3 nucleotide sequence: TGCGCCAGCAGCTTGAGGGGACAGGGTCTGGACGAGCAGTACTTC.

The chain has TRBV7-9 and TRBJ1-2; D is uncertain. V shed 3 bases and J shed 3 bases, with 14 bases lying between them. This CDR3 has 15 amino acids. Germline lookup yields CDR1 SEHNR and CDR2 FQNEAQ (reference sequence). In DNA, the CDR3 is TGTGCCAGCAGCTTTACGGGAAGGCACGACTATGGCTACACCTTC. Its translation: CASSFTGRHDYGYTF. Complete variable domain (other parts from reference TRBV7-9 and TRBJ1-2): DTGVSQNPRHKITKRGQNVTFRCDPISEHNRLYWYRQTLGQGPEFLTYFQNEAQLEKSRLLSDRFSAERPKGSFSTLEIQRTEQGDSAMYLCASSFTGRHDYGYTFGSGTRLTVV.

V and J are TRBV6-6 and TRBJ1-1; D perhaps matches TRBD1 (6 bases). The CDR3 loop spans 14 amino acids. The germline V gene has CDR1 MNHNY and CDR2 SVGAGI (reference sequence). Trimming removed 7 bases from V and 1 base from J, with 13 bases in between. The CDR3 reads CASTPPGENTEAFF. The CDR3 DNA reads as TGTGCCAGCACCCCCCCAGGGGAGAACACTGAAGCTTTCTTT.

The V gene is TRBV19, the J gene TRBJ1-5; D call uncertain. This CDR3 has 14 amino acids. V lost 5 bases and J 3 bases, leaving 11 bases between the germline ends. Germline V gene sequence: CDR1 LNHDA, CDR2 SQIVND (reference sequence). CDR3 in amino acids: CASSEGPNNQPQHF. CDR3 in DNA: TGTGCCAGTAGTGAGGGCCCGAACAATCAGCCCCAGCATTTT.

The CDR3 DNA reads as TGCGCCAGCAGCCTCACGCGCAGGGGGAATCAGCCCCAGCATTTT. This translates into CASSLTRRGNQPQHF. V gene TRBV4-3 combines with J gene TRBJ1-5, with TRBD1 matching over 7 bases. Germline-derived CDR1 and CDR2 are LGHNA and YSLEER. J gave up 4 bases and V 4 bases, and 7 bases lay outside the gene matches. CDR3 size: 15 residues.

CDR3 coding DNA: TGTGCCAGCGGTCCCGGGGGTCCCCGACGGGGACGGACCGGGGCACCCTCCTACGAGCAGTACTTC. Translation: CASGPGGPRRGRTGAPSYEQYF. The chain employs TRBV27 and TRBJ2-7; D may be TRBD2 (6 bases). The germline V gene has CDR1 MNHEY and CDR2 SMNVEV (reference sequence). The V end was cut by 8 bases, the J end by 0 bases, with 38 bases between. The CDR3 loop spans 22 amino acids.

The rearrangement uses TRBV5-1 and TRBJ1-1; 9 bases line up with TRBD1. Germline V gene lookup returns CDR1 SGHRS and CDR2 YFSETQ. There are 16 residues in the CDR3. Trimming cost V 4 bases and J 2 bases; bases outside gene matches: 9. The CDR3 reads CASSVQTGGSNTEAFF. The CDR3 DNA is TGCGCCAGCAGCGTCCAAACAGGGGGCAGCAACACTGAAGCTTTCTTT.

The chain joins TRBV4-3 to TRBJ2-1; TRBD2 matches at 16 bases. The germline CDR1 and CDR2 sequences are LGHNA and YSLEER. The CDR3 contains 15 residues. The J segment lost 12 bases and the V segment lost 4 bases, leaving 6 bases of the junction unmatched. The CDR3 protein is CASSPGTSGRAAQFF. The CDR3 DNA reads TGCGCCAGCAGCCCTGGGACTAGCGGGAGGGCCGCGCAGTTCTTC.

The chain is built from TRBV30 and TRBJ1-6; D is unresolved. V lost 4 bases, J lost 8 bases, and 9 bases lay in between. CDR3 size: 12 residues. Per the germline V gene, CDR1 is GTSNPN and CDR2 is SVGIG (reference sequence). The CDR3 sequence is CAWKTNDSPLHF. The CDR3 coding sequence is TGTGCCTGGAAGACAAATGATTCACCCCTCCACTTT.